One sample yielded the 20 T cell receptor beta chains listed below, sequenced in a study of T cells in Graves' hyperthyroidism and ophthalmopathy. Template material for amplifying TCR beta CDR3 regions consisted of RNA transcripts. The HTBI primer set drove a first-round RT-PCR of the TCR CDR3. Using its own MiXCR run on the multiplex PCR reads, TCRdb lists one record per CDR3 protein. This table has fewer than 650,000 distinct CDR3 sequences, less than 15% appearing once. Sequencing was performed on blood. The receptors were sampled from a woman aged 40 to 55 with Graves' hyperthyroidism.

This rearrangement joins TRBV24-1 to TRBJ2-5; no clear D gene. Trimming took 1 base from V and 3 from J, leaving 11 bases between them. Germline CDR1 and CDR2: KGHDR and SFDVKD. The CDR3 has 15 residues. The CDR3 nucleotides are TGTGCCACCAGTGATTTCAGTAAGGGAAAAGAGACCCAGTACTTC. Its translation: CATSDFSKGKETQYF.

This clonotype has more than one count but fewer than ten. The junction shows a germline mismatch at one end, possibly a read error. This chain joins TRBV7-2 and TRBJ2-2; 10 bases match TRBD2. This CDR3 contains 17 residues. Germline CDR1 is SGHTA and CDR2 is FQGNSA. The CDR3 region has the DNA TGTGCCGGCAGCTTAGTTCCAGCGGGAGGGATCACCGGGGAGCTGTTTTTT. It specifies CAGSLVPAGGITGELFF.

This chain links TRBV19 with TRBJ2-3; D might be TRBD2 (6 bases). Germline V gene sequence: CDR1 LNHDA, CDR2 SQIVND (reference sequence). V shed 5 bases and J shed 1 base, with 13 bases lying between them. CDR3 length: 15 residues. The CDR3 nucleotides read TGTGCCAGTAGTGCGTCTAGCGCCCGCACAGATACGCAGTATTTT. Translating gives CASSASSARTDTQYF.

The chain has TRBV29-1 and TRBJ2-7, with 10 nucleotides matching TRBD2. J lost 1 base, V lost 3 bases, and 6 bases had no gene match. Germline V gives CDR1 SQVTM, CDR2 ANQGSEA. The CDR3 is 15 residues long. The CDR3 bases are TGCAGCGTTGACAGTAGCGGGAGGAGTTCCTACGAGCAGTACTTC. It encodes CSVDSSGRSSYEQYF.

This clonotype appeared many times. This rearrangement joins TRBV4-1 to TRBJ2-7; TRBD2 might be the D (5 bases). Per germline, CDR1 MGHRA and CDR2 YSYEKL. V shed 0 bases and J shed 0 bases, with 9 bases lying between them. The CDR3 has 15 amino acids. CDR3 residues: CASSQDGESSYEQYF. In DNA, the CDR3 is TGCGCCAGCAGCCAAGATGGGGAGAGCTCCTACGAGCAGTACTTC.

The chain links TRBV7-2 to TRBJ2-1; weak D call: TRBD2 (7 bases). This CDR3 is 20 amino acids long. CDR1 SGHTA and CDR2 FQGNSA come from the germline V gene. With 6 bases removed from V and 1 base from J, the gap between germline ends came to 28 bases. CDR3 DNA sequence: TGTGCCAGCAGTAGGGGGGGGGTCCTAGGTAGCGGTAGGTCCTACAATGAGCAGTTCTTC. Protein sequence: CASSRGGVLGSGRSYNEQFF. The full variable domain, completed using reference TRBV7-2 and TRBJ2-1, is GAGVSQSPSNKVTEKGKDVELRCDPISGHTALYWYRQSLGQGLEFLIYFQGNSAPDKSGLPSDRFSAERTGGSVSTLTIQRTQQEDSAVYLCASSRGGVLGSGRSYNEQFFGPGTRLTVL.

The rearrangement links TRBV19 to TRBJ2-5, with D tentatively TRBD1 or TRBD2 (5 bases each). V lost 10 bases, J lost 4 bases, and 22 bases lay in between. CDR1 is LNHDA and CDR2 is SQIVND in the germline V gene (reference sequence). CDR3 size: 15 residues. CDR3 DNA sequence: TGTGCCACCTCTCCCACCGGGACCTCGGGAGAGACCCAGTACTTC. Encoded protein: CATSPTGTSGETQYF. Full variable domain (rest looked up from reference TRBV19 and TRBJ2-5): DGGITQSPKYLFRKEGQNVTLSCEQNLNHDAMYWYRQDPGQGLRLIYYSQIVNDFQKGDIAEGYSVSREKKESFPLTVTSAQKNPTAFYLCATSPTGTSGETQYFGPGTRLLVL.

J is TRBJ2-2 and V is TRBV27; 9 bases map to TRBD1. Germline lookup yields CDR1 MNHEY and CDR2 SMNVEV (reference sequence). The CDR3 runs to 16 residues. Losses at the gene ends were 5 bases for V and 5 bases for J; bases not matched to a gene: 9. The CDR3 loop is CASSQGTGRGTGELFF. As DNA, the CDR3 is TGTGCCAGCAGTCAAGGGACAGGGCGTGGGACCGGGGAGCTGTTTTTT.

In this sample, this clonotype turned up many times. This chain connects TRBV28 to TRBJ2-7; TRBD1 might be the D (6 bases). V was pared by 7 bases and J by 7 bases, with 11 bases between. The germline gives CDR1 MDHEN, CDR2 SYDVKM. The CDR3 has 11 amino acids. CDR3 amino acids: CASTQGGEQYF. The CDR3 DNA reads TGTGCCAGCACCCAAGGGGGTGAGCAGTACTTC.

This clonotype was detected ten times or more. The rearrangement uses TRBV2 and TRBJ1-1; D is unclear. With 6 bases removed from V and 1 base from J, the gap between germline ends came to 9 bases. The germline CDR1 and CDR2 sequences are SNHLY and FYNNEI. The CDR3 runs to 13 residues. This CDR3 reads CASRVGPNTEAFF. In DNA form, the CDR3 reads TGTGCCAGCAGGGTGGGCCCGAACACTGAAGCTTTCTTT.

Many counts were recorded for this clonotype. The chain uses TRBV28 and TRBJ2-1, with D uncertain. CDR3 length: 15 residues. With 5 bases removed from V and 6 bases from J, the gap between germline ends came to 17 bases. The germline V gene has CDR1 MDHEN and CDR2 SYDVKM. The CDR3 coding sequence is TGTGCCAGCAGTGCCAGACGATCGTGGGGCAATGAGCAGTTCTTC. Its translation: CASSARRSWGNEQFF.

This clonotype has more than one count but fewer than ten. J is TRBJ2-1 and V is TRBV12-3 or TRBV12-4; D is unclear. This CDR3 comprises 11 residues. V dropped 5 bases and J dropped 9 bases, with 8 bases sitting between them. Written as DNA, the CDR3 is TGTGCCAGCAGTGGGGTTGGTGAGCAGTTCTTC. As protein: CASSGVGEQFF.

CDR3 sequence: CASSLLGEGAYEQYF. The CDR3, as DNA: TGTGCCAGCAGCCTCTTAGGAGAGGGGGCCTACGAGCAGTACTTC. The chain couples TRBV28 to TRBJ2-7, with D possibly being TRBD1 (6 bases). The CDR3 totals 15 residues. Germline V gives CDR1 MDHEN, CDR2 SYDVKM. The V end lost 6 bases, the J end lost 2 bases, and 17 bases lay between the germline ends.

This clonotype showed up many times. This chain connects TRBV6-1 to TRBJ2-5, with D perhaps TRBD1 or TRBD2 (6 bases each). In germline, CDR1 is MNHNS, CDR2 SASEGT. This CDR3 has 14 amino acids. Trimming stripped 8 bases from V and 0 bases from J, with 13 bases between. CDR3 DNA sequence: TGTGCCAGCGTAGGGGGGTTTTACCAAGAGACCCAGTACTTC. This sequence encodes CASVGGFYQETQYF.

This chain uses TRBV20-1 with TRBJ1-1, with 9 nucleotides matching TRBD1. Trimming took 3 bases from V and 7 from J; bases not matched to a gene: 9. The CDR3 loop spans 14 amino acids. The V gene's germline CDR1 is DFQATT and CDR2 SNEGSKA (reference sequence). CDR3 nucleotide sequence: TGCAGTGCTAGCTTACAGGGGGCTGCATATGAAGCTTTCTTT. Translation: CSASLQGAAYEAFF.

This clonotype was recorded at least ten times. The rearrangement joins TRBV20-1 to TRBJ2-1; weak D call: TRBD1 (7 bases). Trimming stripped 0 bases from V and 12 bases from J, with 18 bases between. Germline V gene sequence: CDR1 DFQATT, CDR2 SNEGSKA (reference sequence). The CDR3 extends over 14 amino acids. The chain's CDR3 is CSARDAAGGFGQFF. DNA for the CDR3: TGCAGTGCTAGAGATGCCGCAGGGGGGTTTGGGCAGTTCTTC.

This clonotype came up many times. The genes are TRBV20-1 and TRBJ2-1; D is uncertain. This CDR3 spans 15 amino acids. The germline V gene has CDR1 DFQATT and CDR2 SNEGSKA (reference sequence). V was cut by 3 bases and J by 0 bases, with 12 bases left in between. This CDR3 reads CSASGAPRSYNEQFF. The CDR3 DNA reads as TGCAGTGCTAGCGGCGCTCCTCGCTCCTACAATGAGCAGTTCTTC.

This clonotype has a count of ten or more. As DNA, the CDR3 is TGTGCCAGCAGCCCTCCAGATGGCCTCTACGAGCAGTACTTC. As protein: CASSPPDGLYEQYF. This chain joins TRBV3-1 and TRBJ2-7; D call uncertain. V was pared by 4 bases and J by 3 bases, with 13 bases between. The CDR3 runs to 14 residues. The germline V gene has CDR1 LGHDT and CDR2 YNNKEL (reference sequence).

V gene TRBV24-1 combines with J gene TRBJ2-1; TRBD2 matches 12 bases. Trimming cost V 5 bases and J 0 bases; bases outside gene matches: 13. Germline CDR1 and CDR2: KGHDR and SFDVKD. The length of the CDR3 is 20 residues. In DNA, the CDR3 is TGTGCCACCAGTGGCCCGACTAGCGGGGGAGCCGATAACTCCTACAATGAGCAGTTCTTC. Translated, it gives CATSGPTSGGADNSYNEQFF.

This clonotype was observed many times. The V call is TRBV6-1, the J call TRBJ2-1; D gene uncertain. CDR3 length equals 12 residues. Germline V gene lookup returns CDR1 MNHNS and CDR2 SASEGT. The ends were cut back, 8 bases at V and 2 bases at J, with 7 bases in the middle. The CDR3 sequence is CASGLTYNEQFF. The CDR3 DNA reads TGTGCCAGCGGCTTGACCTACAATGAGCAGTTCTTC.